Below, 10 T cell receptor beta chains from the same sample are listed, as sequenced in a study of T cell responses to AZD1222 COVID-19 vaccine (dated by TCRdb to the early 2020s). The protocol used for the library was the immunoSEQ multiplex PCR assay. Not all clones reach the TCRdb copy of this immuneACCESS table, which keeps in-frame sequences only. Checked studies attribute under half of the gap to unresolved V genes and leave the rest unexplained. Within this sample are 35,000 or so clones, with about 89% of them counted one time only. Of the sample, 5.5% to 7% falls within the top ten clones. In the paper's terms, the time point label means: baseline before first vaccination. Here the sequenced sample was peripheral blood, taken on day 0 of AZD1222 vaccination. The receptors stem from an adult in good health.

The genes are TRBV20-1 and TRBJ2-1, with no clear D. Germline CDR1 DFQATT, CDR2 SNEGSKA (reference sequence). The CDR3 sequence is 12 residues long. Trimming took off 3 bases at V and 4 bases at J, with 7 bases between the two ends. The CDR3 reads CSASRGYNEQFF. The DNA for the CDR3 is TGCAGTGCTAGTCGCGGTTACAATGAGCAGTTCTTC.

The rearrangement links TRBV6-2 or TRBV6-3 to TRBJ2-1, with 8 bases identical to TRBD2. With V trimmed by 6 bases and J by 11 bases, 12 bases remained unmatched. Germline V CDR1 and CDR2: MNHEY, SVGEGT. The CDR3 length is 14 residues. The CDR3 nucleotides read TGTGCCAGCAGCCTGAATCAACTAGCGGAGAAGCAGTTCTTC. This gives the protein CASSLNQLAEKQFF.

This clone appeared once. The chain links TRBV28 to TRBJ1-5; D unresolved. Germline lookup yields CDR1 MDHEN and CDR2 SYDVKM. V was cut by 4 bases and J by 11 bases, with 6 bases left in between. The CDR3 runs to 10 residues. For the CDR3, the DNA is TGTGCCAGCAGTTCTAACGCCCAGCATTTT. It translates to CASSSNAQHF.

The chain carries TRBV6-5 and TRBJ2-2, with 10 bases aligning to TRBD1. The CDR3 covers 14 residues. After removal of 10 bases from V and 3 bases from J, the junction contained 5 bases not matched to a gene. Per the germline V gene, CDR1 is MNHEY and CDR2 is SVGAGI. CDR3 in amino acids: CATSGTGDTGELFF. CDR3 nucleotide sequence: TGTGCCACTTCCGGGACAGGGGACACCGGGGAGCTGTTTTTT.

This clone turned up a few times. The V call is TRBV3-1 (or the pseudogene TRBV3-2), the J call TRBJ2-7; 9 positions agree with TRBD1. V dropped 6 bases and J dropped 3; count of bases not matched to a gene: 6. The CDR3 is 14 residues long. Germline V gene sequence: CDR1 LGHDT, CDR2 YNNKEL (reference sequence). The CDR3 protein is CASRGQGRSYEQYF. The CDR3 DNA reads as TGTGCCAGCAGGGGACAGGGACGAAGCTACGAGCAGTACTTC.

The chain carries TRBV6-6 and TRBJ1-3, with D uncertain. This CDR3 region has 15 residues. The germline V gene encodes CDR1 MNHNY and CDR2 SVGAGI (reference sequence). V lost 2 bases and J lost 0, with 8 bases in between. The CDR3 coding sequence is TGTGCCAGCAGTTACCCTTTACCCTCTGGAAACACCATATATTTT. It translates to CASSYPLPSGNTIYF.

The chain couples TRBV2 to TRBJ1-5, with D possibly matching TRBD1 (6 bases). Deletions cut 6 bases from V and 4 bases from J, with 13 bases between. There are 14 residues in the CDR3. Germline V gives CDR1 SNHLY, CDR2 FYNNEI. The CDR3 spells CASSAGRGNQPQHF. The CDR3 bases are TGTGCCAGCAGCGCCGGAAGGGGGAATCAGCCCCAGCATTTT.

The chain recombines TRBV5-4 with TRBJ2-7; D is perhaps TRBD1 (6 bases). With 4 bases removed from V and 1 base from J, the gap between germline ends came to 15 bases. The CDR3 is made up of 15 amino acids. The germline V gene has CDR1 SGHNT and CDR2 YYREEE (reference sequence). CDR3 sequence: CASSGRTGRSYEQYF. CDR3 DNA: TGTGCCAGCAGCGGACGAACAGGGCGTTCCTACGAGCAGTACTTC.

The V call is TRBV5-8, the J call TRBJ1-6; 10 bases are shared with TRBD1. Germline V gene lookup returns CDR1 SGHTS and CDR2 YDEGEE. Trimming took 5 bases from V and 9 from J; bases not matched to a gene: 5. The CDR3 consists of 14 residues. The chain's CDR3 is CASRFRDRGSPLHF. DNA of the CDR3: TGTGCCAGCAGGTTTCGGGACAGGGGTTCACCCCTCCACTTT. Looking up the rest from reference TRBV5-8 and TRBJ1-6 gives the full variable domain: EAGVTQSPTHLIKTRGQQATLRCSPISGHTSVYWYQQALGLGLQFLLWYDEGEERNRGNFPPRFSGRQFPNYSSELNVNALELEDSALYLCASRFRDRGSPLHFGNGTRLTVT.

The chain recombines TRBV21-1 with TRBJ2-1. TRBV21-1 is noted as a pseudogene. The CDR3 runs to 14 residues. The CDR3 nucleotides read TGTGCCAGCAGCTCAAGATGGGGGAGAGGTGAGCAGTTCTTC. It encodes CASSSRWGRGEQFF.